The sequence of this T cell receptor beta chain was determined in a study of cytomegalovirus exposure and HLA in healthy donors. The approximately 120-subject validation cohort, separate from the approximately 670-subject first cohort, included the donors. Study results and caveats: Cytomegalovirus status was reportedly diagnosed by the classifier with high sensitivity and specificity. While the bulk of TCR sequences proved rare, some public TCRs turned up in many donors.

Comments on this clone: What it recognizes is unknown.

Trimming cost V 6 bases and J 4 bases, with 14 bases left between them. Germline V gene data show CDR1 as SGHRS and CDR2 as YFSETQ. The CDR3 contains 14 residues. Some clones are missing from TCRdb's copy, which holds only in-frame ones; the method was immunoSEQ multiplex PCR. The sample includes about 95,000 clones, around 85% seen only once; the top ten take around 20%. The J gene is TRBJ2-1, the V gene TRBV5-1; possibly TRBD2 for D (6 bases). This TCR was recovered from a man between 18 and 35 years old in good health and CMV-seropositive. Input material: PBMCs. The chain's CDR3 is CASKTESGYNEQFF. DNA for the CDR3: TGCGCCAGCAAGACCGAAAGCGGGTACAATGAGCAGTTCTTC.